This T cell receptor (beta chain) was identified in a study of cytomegalovirus exposure and HLA in healthy donors. Study in general: Among about 380 genotyped donors, around 80% fell in the Caucasian-associated ancestry cluster. Study observations and caveats: There were 164 TCR beta chains listed as cytomegalovirus-associated.

PCR was performed using 60 Vbeta and 13 Jbeta primers. Some clones are missing from TCRdb's copy, which holds only in-frame ones; the method was immunoSEQ multiplex PCR. Reported are more than 65,000 clones; the ten largest clones contain 2.7%. At sampling all donors were nominally healthy, likely with unrecorded immune exposures. The V gene lost 4 bases and the J gene lost 7 bases, with 12 bases spanning the gap. This CDR3 is 13 amino acids long. Germline V gene data show CDR1 as SGHRS and CDR2 as YFSETQ. A note on this clone: Antigen unknown.

Specimen: PBMCs. This sequence was found in a man between 35 and 55 years old in good health and CMV-seronegative. This chain uses TRBV5-1 with TRBJ2-1; TRBD2 is a possible D gene (5 bases). CDR3 residues: CASSPGPGNEQFF. CDR3 in DNA: TGCGCCAGCAGCCCCGGGCCGGGGAATGAGCAGTTCTTC. Complete variable domain (other parts from reference TRBV5-1 and TRBJ2-1): KAGVTQTPRYLIKTRGQQVTLSCSPISGHRSVSWYQQTPGQGLQFLFEYFSETQRNKGNFPGRFSGRQFSNSRSEMNVSTLELGDSALYLCASSPGPGNEQFFGPGTRLTVL.